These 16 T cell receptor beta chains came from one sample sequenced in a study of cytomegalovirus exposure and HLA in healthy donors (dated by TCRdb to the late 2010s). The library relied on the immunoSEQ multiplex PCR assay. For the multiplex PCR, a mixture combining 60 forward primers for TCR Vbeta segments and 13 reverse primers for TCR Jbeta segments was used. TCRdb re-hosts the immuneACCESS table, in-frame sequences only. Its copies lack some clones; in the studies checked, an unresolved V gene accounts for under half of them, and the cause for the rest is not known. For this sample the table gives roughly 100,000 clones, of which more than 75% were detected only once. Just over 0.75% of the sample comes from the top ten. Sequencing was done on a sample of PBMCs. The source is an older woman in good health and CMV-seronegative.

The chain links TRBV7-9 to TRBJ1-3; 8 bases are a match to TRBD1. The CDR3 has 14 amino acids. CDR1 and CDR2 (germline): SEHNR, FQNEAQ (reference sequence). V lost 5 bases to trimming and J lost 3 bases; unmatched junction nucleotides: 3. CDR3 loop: CASSLQGGGNTIYF. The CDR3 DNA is TGTGCCAGCAGCCTACAGGGGGGTGGAAACACCATATATTTT.

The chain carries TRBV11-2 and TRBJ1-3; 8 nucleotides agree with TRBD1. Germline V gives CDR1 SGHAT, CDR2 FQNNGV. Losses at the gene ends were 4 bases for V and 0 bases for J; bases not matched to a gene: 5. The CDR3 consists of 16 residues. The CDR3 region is CASSWGQVNSGNTIYF. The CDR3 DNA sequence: TGTGCCAGCAGCTGGGGACAGGTGAACTCTGGAAACACCATATATTTT.

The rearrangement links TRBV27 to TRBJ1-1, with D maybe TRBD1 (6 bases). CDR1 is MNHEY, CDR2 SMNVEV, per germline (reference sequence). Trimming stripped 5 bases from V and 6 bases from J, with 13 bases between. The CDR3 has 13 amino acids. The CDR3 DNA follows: TGTGCCAGCAGTCAACAGGGTCCTTCTGAAGCTTTCTTT. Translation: CASSQQGPSEAFF.

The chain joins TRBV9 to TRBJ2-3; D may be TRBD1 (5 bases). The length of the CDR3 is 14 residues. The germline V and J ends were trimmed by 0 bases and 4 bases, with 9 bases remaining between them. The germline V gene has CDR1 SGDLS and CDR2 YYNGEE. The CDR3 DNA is TGTGCCAGCAGCGTAGAGGTAGGGGCAGATACGCAGTATTTT. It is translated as CASSVEVGADTQYF. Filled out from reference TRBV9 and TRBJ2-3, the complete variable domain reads DSGVTQTPKHLITATGQRVTLRCSPRSGDLSVYWYQQSLDQGLQFLIQYYNGEERAKGNILERFSAQQFPDLHSELNLSSLELGDSALYFCASSVEVGADTQYFGPGTRLTVL.

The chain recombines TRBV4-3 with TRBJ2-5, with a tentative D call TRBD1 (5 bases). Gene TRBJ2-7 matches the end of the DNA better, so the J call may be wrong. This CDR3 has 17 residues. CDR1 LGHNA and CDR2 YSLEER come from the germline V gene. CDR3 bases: TGCGCCAGCAGCCAAGAACTGGGGCACCCCGTCCCGTACGAGCAGTACTTC. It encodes CASSQELGHPVPYEQYF.

The CDR3 here is CASSPPESYTEAFF. CDR3 coding DNA: TGTGCCAGCTCACCACCTGAGAGTTACACTGAAGCTTTCTTT. V usage is TRBV18 and J usage is TRBJ1-1, with unresolved D. Germline loops: CDR1 KGHSH, CDR2 LQKENI. Trimming removed 0 bases from V and 3 bases from J, with 8 bases in between. The CDR3 runs to 14 residues.

The chain's CDR3 is CASSGESCNEQFF. CDR3 bases: TGTGCCAGCAGTGGGGAGAGTTGTAATGAGCAGTTCTTC. This sequence joins TRBV6-1 and TRBJ2-1, with TRBD2 as a possible D gene (5 bases). CDR1 MNHNS and CDR2 SASEGT come from the germline V gene. The CDR3 is 13 residues long. V lost 4 bases and J 7 bases, leaving 11 bases between the germline ends.

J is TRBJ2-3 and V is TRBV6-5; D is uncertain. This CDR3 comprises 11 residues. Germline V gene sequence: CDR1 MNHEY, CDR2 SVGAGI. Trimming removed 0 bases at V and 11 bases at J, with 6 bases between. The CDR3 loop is CASSYSNRQYF. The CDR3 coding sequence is TGTGCCAGCAGTTACTCGAATAGGCAGTATTTT.

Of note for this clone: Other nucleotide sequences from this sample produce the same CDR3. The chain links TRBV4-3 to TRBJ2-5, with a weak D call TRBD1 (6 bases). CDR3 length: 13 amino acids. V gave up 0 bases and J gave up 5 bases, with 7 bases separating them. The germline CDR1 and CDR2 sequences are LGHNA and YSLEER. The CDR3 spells CASSQDRGETQYF. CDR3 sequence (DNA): TGCGCCAGCAGCCAAGATAGGGGGGAGACCCAGTACTTC.

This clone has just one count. CDR3 residues: CAWSPGGTEAFF. CDR3 nucleotide sequence: TGTGCCTGGAGTCCGGGTGGTACTGAAGCTTTCTTT. The rearrangement links TRBV30 to TRBJ1-1; unclear D gene. Per germline, CDR1 GTSNPN and CDR2 SVGIG (reference sequence). Trimming took 2 bases from V and 5 from J, leaving 9 bases between them. The CDR3 runs 12 residues.

CDR3 nucleotides: TGTGCCAGCAGTTTACGGGGAACTAATGAAAAACTGTTTTTT. Protein sequence: CASSLRGTNEKLFF. The chain couples TRBV28 to TRBJ1-4; D unclear. Per the germline V gene, CDR1 is MDHEN and CDR2 is SYDVKM. The V end was cut by 2 bases, the J end by 1 base, with 5 bases between. The CDR3 loop spans 14 amino acids.

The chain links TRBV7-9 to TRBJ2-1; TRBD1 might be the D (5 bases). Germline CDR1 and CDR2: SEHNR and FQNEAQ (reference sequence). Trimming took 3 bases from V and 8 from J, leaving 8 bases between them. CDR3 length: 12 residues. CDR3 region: CASSFIGDEQFF. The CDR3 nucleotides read TGTGCCAGCAGCTTTATAGGGGATGAGCAGTTCTTC.

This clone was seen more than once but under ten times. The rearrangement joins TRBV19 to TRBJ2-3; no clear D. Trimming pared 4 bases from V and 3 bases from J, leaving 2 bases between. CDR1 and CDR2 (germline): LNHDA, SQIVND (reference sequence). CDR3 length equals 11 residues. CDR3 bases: TGTGCCAGTAGTACTACAGATACGCAGTATTTT. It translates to CASSTTDTQYF. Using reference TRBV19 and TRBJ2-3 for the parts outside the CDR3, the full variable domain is DGGITQSPKYLFRKEGQNVTLSCEQNLNHDAMYWYRQDPGQGLRLIYYSQIVNDFQKGDIAEGYSVSREKKESFPLTVTSAQKNPTAFYLCASSTTDTQYFGPGTRLTVL.

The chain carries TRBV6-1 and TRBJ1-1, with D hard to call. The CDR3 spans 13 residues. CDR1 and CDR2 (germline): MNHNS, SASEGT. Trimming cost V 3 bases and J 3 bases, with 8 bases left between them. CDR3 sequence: CASSDIGDTEAFF. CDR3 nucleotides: TGTGCCAGCAGTGACATCGGGGACACTGAAGCTTTCTTT.

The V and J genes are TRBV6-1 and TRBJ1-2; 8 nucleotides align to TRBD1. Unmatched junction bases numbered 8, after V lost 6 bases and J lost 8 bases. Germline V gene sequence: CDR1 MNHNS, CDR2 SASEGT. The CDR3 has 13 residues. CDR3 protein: CASSPDRGGGYTF. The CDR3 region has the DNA TGTGCCAGCAGCCCCGACAGGGGAGGAGGCTACACCTTC.

The CDR3 coding sequence is TGTGCCAGCGCACAAGCGGGGGATCAGCCCCAGCATTTT. Encoded protein: CASAQAGDQPQHF. This sequence joins TRBV6-6 and TRBJ1-5, with a weak D call TRBD1 (5 bases). CDR1 and CDR2 from the germline V gene are MNHNY and SVGAGI (reference sequence). V dropped 8 bases and J dropped 5 bases, with 13 bases sitting between them. This CDR3 comprises 13 residues.